This TCR beta chain was sequenced in a study of CD4+ T cells in melanoma. General study findings and limits: Diverse differentiation states were reported for melanoma neoantigen-specific CD4+ T cells.

Between the trimmed V and J ends, which lost 9 bases and 0 bases, there was a span of 12 bases. From germline, CDR1 is LNHNV and CDR2 YYDKDF (reference sequence). The CDR3 contains 15 residues. About this clone: Its matching antigen is unknown.

The table came from immunoSEQ multiplex PCR; TCRdb's copy has only in-frame clones and leaves some out. The table records some 110,000 clones, about 92% of them present only once. The sequence was obtained from a human donor with melanoma. Sequencing input: peripheral blood. The chain recombines TRBV15 with TRBJ2-6; maybe TRBD1 (5 bases). In DNA, the CDR3 is TGTGCCACTACACCCGACAGCTCTGGGGCCAACGTCCTGACTTTC. Its translation is CATTPDSSGANVLTF.